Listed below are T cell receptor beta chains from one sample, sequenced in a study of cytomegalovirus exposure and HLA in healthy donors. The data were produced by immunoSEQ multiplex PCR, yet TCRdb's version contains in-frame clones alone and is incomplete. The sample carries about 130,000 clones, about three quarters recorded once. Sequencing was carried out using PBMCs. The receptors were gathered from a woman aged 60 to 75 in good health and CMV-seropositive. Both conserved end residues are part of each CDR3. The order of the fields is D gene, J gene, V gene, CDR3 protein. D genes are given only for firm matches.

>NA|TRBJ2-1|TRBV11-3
CASSPGGYSNEQFF
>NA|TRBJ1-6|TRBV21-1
CASSKRYSSYNSPLHF
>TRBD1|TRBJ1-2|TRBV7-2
CASSFPTGVLGGYTF
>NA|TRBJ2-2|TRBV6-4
CASSAGVNTGELFF
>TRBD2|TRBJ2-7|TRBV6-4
CASSELGLAGYEQYF
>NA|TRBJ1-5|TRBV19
CATKPAGDEKPQHF
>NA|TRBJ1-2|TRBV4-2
CASSPSPGGRGDYGYTF
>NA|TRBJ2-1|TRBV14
CASSQVGYEQFF
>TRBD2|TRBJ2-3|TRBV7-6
CASSLASGWTDTQYF
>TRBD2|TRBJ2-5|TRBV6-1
CASISRVGRQETQYF
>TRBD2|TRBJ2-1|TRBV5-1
CASSSQAGSYNEQFF
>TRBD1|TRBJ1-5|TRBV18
CASSTGEYQPQHF
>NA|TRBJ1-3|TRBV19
CASSTGNSGNTIYF
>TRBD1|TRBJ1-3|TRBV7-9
CASSLTGGDGNTIYF
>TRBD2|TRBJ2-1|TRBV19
CASSSPGTSGDFNEQFF
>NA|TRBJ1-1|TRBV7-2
CASSSRYVGTEAFF
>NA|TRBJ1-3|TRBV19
CASSIPGSGNTIYF
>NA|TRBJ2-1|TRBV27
CASSPQDRRLYNEQFF
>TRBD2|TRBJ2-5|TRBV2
CASKIGTSQVETQYF
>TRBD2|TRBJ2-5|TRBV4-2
CASSQAGGGTSLQETQYF
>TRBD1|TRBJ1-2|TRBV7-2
CASSSRGQGGGYTF
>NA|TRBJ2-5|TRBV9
CASSAGGAQETQYF
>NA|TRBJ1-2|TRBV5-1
CASSLSSGLNYGYTF